These T cell receptor beta chains were read from a single sample in a study of blood T cell repertoires in COVID-19. TCRdb's copy holds only in-frame clones and misses some; the assay was immunoSEQ multiplex PCR. The sample consists of 72,000 or so clones, around 80% of them appearing once. The sample taken for sequencing was peripheral blood. The receptors stem from a human donor in a cohort sampled during active COVID-19. Each CDR3 is given without its conserved first and last residue.

>TRBJ2-7|TRBV6-5
ASSPTQGLGSEQY
>TRBJ1-1|TRBV30
AWSVIAGVNTEAF
>TRBJ2-7|TRBV5-1
ASSRIPGQGSYEQY
>TRBJ1-2|TRBV7-2
ASSLGTGAKGYT
>TRBJ2-2|TRBV7-8
ASSASGGLNTGELF
>TRBJ2-3|TRBV6-2/TRBV6-3
ASSPPTVTSTDTQY
>TRBJ2-1|TRBV5-1
ASSFLAGGPSYNEQF
>TRBJ2-7|TRBV18
ASSITGENEQY
>TRBJ2-2|TRBV7-6
ASNRDGRISVNTGELF
>TRBJ1-1|TRBV11-2
ASSYMNTEAF
>TRBJ1-4|TRBV2
AFIGQFNEKLF
>TRBJ2-7|TRBV28
ASSSASGTDAYEQY
>TRBJ1-6|TRBV7-3
ASSLMPGRNSPLH
>TRBJ2-7|TRBV6-5
ASSLLAGGYEQY
>TRBJ2-7|TRBV6-6
ASRKREGPEQY
>TRBJ1-2|TRBV6-5
ASSLQGYYGYT
>TRBJ2-7|TRBV30
AWTSVSYEQY
>TRBJ1-1|TRBV12-3/TRBV12-4
ASWGSSFEAF
>TRBJ2-7|TRBV15
ATRGTSSYEQY
>TRBJ2-2|TRBV2
ASSWGLAEIYTGELF
>TRBJ1-6|TRBV4-1
ASSQVHRVGNSPLH
>TRBJ2-1|TRBV6-5
ASSYSPADNEQF
>TRBJ2-5|TRBV12-3/TRBV12-4
ASSLSHGETQY
>TRBJ2-1|TRBV4-1
ASSHAQGPEQF
>TRBJ2-6|TRBV7-2
ASSLGNSGANVLT
>TRBJ2-2|TRBV11-3
ASSSFMSGELF
>TRBJ1-4|TRBV19
ASSMGQDEKLF
>TRBJ2-5|TRBV18
ASSRDRDQETQY
>TRBJ1-1|TRBV24-1
ATSATGWGEAF
>TRBJ1-1|TRBV14
ASSRERGTEAF
>TRBJ2-5|TRBV6-5
ASSYATRIY
>TRBJ2-7|TRBV7-8
ASSLRDYYEQY
>TRBJ1-1|TRBV7-9
ASRRQGSTEAF
>TRBJ2-3|TRBV30
AWSVEYTQY
>TRBJ2-3|TRBV7-9
ASSPKTGADTQY
>TRBJ2-3|TRBV11-3
ASSGSGTTKSTDTQY
>TRBJ1-2|TRBV30
AWSFPKGERQGYT
>TRBJ2-3|TRBV3-1/TRBV3-2
ASSGLAADTQY
>TRBJ2-5|TRBV9
ASSEGLTGTQETQY
>TRBJ1-1|TRBV5-1
ASSVTGADTEAF
>TRBJ1-4|TRBV6-5
ASKPGVYNEKLF
>TRBJ2-5|TRBV5-4
ASTGQGAQETQY
>TRBJ1-2|TRBV9
ASSVSTSYGYT
>TRBJ1-1|TRBV5-1
ASSLGQGRTEAF
>TRBJ2-1|TRBV19
ASNSGTGSDEQF
>TRBJ1-5|TRBV2
AQSGGVDQPQH
>TRBJ2-2|TRBV3-1/TRBV3-2
ASIGTDRVGDTGELF
>TRBJ2-5|TRBV2
ASSREGQY
>TRBJ2-3|TRBV3-1/TRBV3-2
ASSPGLAGGSADTQY
>TRBJ2-1|TRBV3-1/TRBV3-2
ASRATSGGGNEQF
>TRBJ1-2|TRBV6-1
ASSEAGTGDGYT
>TRBJ1-4|TRBV13
ASSPLGQGGGANEKLF
>TRBJ2-5|TRBV7-6
ASSSPRDRGLIGVQY
>TRBJ1-1|TRBV6-6
ASSYLATGMAEAF
>TRBJ1-1|TRBV7-3
ASSHDRDTEAF
>TRBJ1-3|TRBV18
ASSPYRGGAGNTIY
>TRBJ1-6|TRBV28
ASGRWAQRDSPLH
>TRBJ1-5|TRBV6-6
ASSWDSRNQPQH
>TRBJ1-6|TRBV10-3
ASNRDSYNSPLH
>TRBJ1-5|TRBV7-8
ASSLARTGNQPQH